One and the same sample provided the 5 T cell receptor beta chains below, sequenced in a study of T-cell reconstitution after alpha-beta-depleted transplantation in children. Using unique molecular identifiers, the investigators prepared the TCRbeta library. Via MiXCR, TCRdb re-called the PCR reads, giving one row per CDR3 protein. The table lists about 500,000 distinct CDR3 sequences, approximately 30% of them singletons. The starting material was PBMCs from the stem cell graft donor, obtained from the stem cell graft. Receptors originate from a human donor who donated a stem cell graft to a child with aplastic anemia.

The genes are TRBV4-3 and TRBJ1-1, with D perhaps matching TRBD1 (6 bases). This CDR3 region has 15 residues. The ends were cut back, 1 base at V and 2 bases at J, with 11 bases in the middle. The germline V gene encodes CDR1 LGHNA and CDR2 YSLEER. The CDR3 loop is CASSQGSDRNTEAFF. The CDR3 coding sequence is TGCGCCAGCAGCCAAGGCTCGGACAGAAACACTGAAGCTTTCTTT.

The rearrangement uses TRBV28 and TRBJ2-7; 9 positions agree with TRBD1. The CDR3 sequence is 14 residues long. The germline V gene encodes CDR1 MDHEN and CDR2 SYDVKM. V gave up 8 bases and J gave up 5 bases; unmatched junction bases: 10. CDR3 coding DNA: TGTGCCAGCCGCGGACAGGGGTTAATCCACGAGCAGTACTTC. Translation: CASRGQGLIHEQYF.

V and J are TRBV30 and TRBJ1-1; possibly TRBD1 for D (6 bases). Germline V gene sequence: CDR1 GTSNPN, CDR2 SVGIG (reference sequence). The ends were cut back, 0 bases at V and 10 bases at J, with 15 bases in the middle. This CDR3 comprises 13 residues. The CDR3 DNA sequence: TGTGCCTGGAGTGTGGGCCAGGGGAGCGGAGCTTTCTTT. Protein product: CAWSVGQGSGAFF.

In this sample, this clonotype turned up a few times. This chain uses TRBV27 with TRBJ2-7; 10 bases agree with TRBD2. Per the germline V gene, CDR1 is MNHEY and CDR2 is SMNVEV (reference sequence). With V trimmed by 5 bases and J by 2 bases, 3 bases remained unmatched. The length of the CDR3 is 14 residues. Here the CDR3 reads CASSEAGGPYEQYF. The CDR3 region has the DNA TGTGCCAGCAGTGAAGCGGGAGGGCCCTACGAGCAGTACTTC.

This clonotype was counted only a few times. This chain uses TRBV28 with TRBJ2-2, with TRBD2 matching 9 bases. There are 18 residues in the CDR3. V shed 5 bases and J 5 bases; nucleotides not matched to a gene: 15. Germline V CDR1 and CDR2: MDHEN, SYDVKM. CDR3 protein: CASSVAGAGGPGTGELFF. DNA of the CDR3: TGTGCCAGCAGTGTGGCTGGGGCGGGAGGGCCGGGGACCGGGGAGCTGTTTTTT.